One and the same sample provided the 7 T cell receptor beta chains below, sequenced in a study of shared clonotypes between healthy human individuals. TCRdb's copy holds only in-frame clones and misses some; the assay was immunoSEQ multiplex PCR. The sample carries around 650,000 clones, approximately 96% recorded once. Naive CD8 isolation took CD45RO-negative cells positively selected for CCR7 and excluded terminally differentiated effector memory CD45RA+ cells. The source material was naive CD8+ T cells sorted from blood. These receptors were collected from a woman between 25 and 40 years old in good health.

This chain joins TRBV4-1 and TRBJ1-3; TRBD1 agrees at 8 bases. Germline V gives CDR1 MGHRA, CDR2 YSYEKL. The CDR3 spans 15 residues. Trimming cost V 2 bases and J 6 bases; bases outside gene matches: 6. The CDR3 loop is CASSQNDRGANTIYF. CDR3 nucleotides: TGCGCCAGCAGCCAAAATGACAGGGGAGCAAACACCATATATTTT.

DNA for the CDR3: TGTGCCAGCAGCTCGGGGGGCTCGCCGGCCTTAAGAATCTACAATGAGCAGTTCTTC. Translated, it gives CASSSGGSPALRIYNEQFF. The chain combines TRBV28 with TRBJ2-1, with D possibly being TRBD2 (7 bases). The CDR3 runs 19 residues. Trimming shortened V by 6 bases and J by 3 bases, and 27 bases separated the two germline ends. Germline V CDR1 and CDR2: MDHEN, SYDVKM.

The DNA for the CDR3 is TGTGCCAGCAGCCAAGACGACTTGATCTTCGGCACAGATACGCAGTATTTT. Amino acids: CASSQDDLIFGTDTQYF. The chain combines TRBV4-2 with TRBJ2-3; D remains unclear. The CDR3 consists of 17 residues. Trimming left V 0 bases short and J 1 base short, with 14 bases between. CDR1 and CDR2 from the germline V gene are LGHNA and YNFKEQ.

The chain combines TRBV19 with TRBJ1-5; D remains ambiguous. Germline V gene data show CDR1 as LNHDA and CDR2 as SQIVND (reference sequence). With 3 bases removed from V and 7 bases from J, the gap between germline ends came to 13 bases. CDR3 length: 14 amino acids. CDR3: CASSMEAGTQPQHF. CDR3 coding DNA: TGTGCCAGTAGTATGGAGGCGGGAACCCAGCCCCAGCATTTT.

This chain uses TRBV5-5 with TRBJ2-5, with 8 bases matching TRBD1. There are 15 residues in the CDR3. Germline V gene data show CDR1 as SGHKS and CDR2 as YYEKEE (reference sequence). J gave up 4 bases and V 4 bases, and 9 bases lay outside the gene matches. CDR3 in DNA: TGTGCCAGCAGCCAGAGCCAGGGGGCCGGAGAGACCCAGTACTTC. It is translated as CASSQSQGAGETQYF.

The chain recombines TRBV15 with TRBJ2-5; TRBD2 matches 8 bases. The end of the DNA fits TRBJ2-7 better, so the J call may be wrong. This CDR3 spans 13 amino acids. Germline CDR1 is LNHNV and CDR2 is YYDKDF (reference sequence). In DNA, the CDR3 is TGTGCCACCCGCTCAGCGGGAGCCTACGAGCAGTACTTC. As protein: CATRSAGAYEQYF.

On this clone itself: The sample carries other DNA sequences with the same CDR3. The J gene is TRBJ2-7, the V gene TRBV7-9; D is possibly TRBD1 (5 bases). CDR3 length: 13 amino acids. Trimming took off 5 bases at V and 5 bases at J, with 13 bases between the two ends. Germline V gene sequence: CDR1 SEHNR, CDR2 FQNEAQ (reference sequence). The CDR3 reads CASSPPAGNEQYF. CDR3 DNA sequence: TGTGCCAGCAGCCCCCCCGCAGGGAACGAGCAGTACTTC.